Below, one TCR beta chain is given with its context. The antigen is not known. The record originates from a study of Ad26.COV2.S vaccination and SARS-CoV-2 variants. Produced via immunoSEQ multiplex PCR; TCRdb's table is partial and in-frame only. This repertoire shows nearly 95,000 clones, 82% found once; its top ten account for about 16%. Whole-study findings and limits: Breadth of non-spike TCRs did not differ between vaccinees and placebo recipients. From the TCR breadth and depth analyses, total T cell responses may have been underestimated. There was reportedly substantial breadth in spike-specific CD8+ and CD4+ T cell responses after vaccination. People given the vaccine had a wider spike-specific TCR breadth than placebo recipients did.

CDR1 SGDLS and CDR2 YYNGEE come from the germline V gene. The CDR3 consists of 16 residues. V was clipped by 4 bases and J by 5 bases; unmatched bases: 10. Specimen: peripheral blood, collected after recovery from COVID-19. The sequence was obtained from a human donor who had recovered from COVID-19. The chain couples TRBV9 to TRBJ2-3; 10 bases fit TRBD2. The CDR3 loop reads CASSPDLAGVKDTQYF. For the CDR3, the DNA is TGTGCCAGCAGCCCAGACCTAGCGGGAGTCAAAGATACGCAGTATTTT.